This passage covers 21 T cell receptor beta chains from one sample sequenced in a study of blood T cell repertoires in COVID-19. Sequenced by immunoSEQ multiplex PCR; TCRdb stores in-frame clones only, minus some. Altogether around 190,000 clones are present, about four fifths being singletons, with the ten largest covering 5% to 8.5%. Sequenced material: peripheral blood. All receptors come from a man aged 65-85 years with active or convalescent COVID-19.

In nucleotides, the CDR3 is TGTGCCAGCAGCCAAGAGGGGACAGGGGTTCAGCCCCAGCATTTT. Encoded protein: CASSQEGTGVQPQHF. The chain recombines TRBV4-2 with TRBJ1-5; 10 bases are a match to TRBD1. Germline V CDR1 and CDR2: LGHNA, YNFKEQ. The trim removed 0 bases at V and 6 bases at J, leaving 2 bases unmatched. The CDR3 has 15 residues.

This clone was recorded a few times. The J gene is TRBJ1-6, the V gene TRBV6-6; 8 bases are shared with TRBD1. The V and J ends lost 4 bases and 6 bases, in that order; junction bases with no gene match: 8. This CDR3 has 16 amino acids. Per germline, CDR1 MNHNY and CDR2 SVGAGI (reference sequence). In DNA, the CDR3 is TGTGCCAGCAGTTTCAGAGACCAGGGGGCTAATTCACCCCTCCACTTT. Residues: CASSFRDQGANSPLHF.

This clone was seen many times. This chain links TRBV5-4 with TRBJ1-2; D is perhaps TRBD1 (6 bases). This CDR3 is 15 amino acids long. Trimming cost V 6 bases and J 4 bases, with 19 bases left between them. Germline assignment: CDR1 SGHNT and CDR2 YYREEE (reference sequence). DNA of the CDR3: TGTGCCAGCAACCCCCAGAGGGGACAACTCTATGGCTACACCTTC. This codes for CASNPQRGQLYGYTF. Filled out from reference TRBV5-4 and TRBJ1-2, the complete variable domain reads ETGVTQSPTHLIKTRGQQVTLRCSSQSGHNTVSWYQQALGQGPQFIFQYYREEENGRGNFPPRFSGLQFPNYSSELNVNALELDDSALYLCASNPQRGQLYGYTFGSGTRLTVV.

V gene TRBV3-1 (or the pseudogene TRBV3-2) combines with J gene TRBJ1-5, with TRBD1 matching 9 bases. Trimming took 4 bases from V and 7 from J; bases not matched to a gene: 8. The germline V gene has CDR1 LGHDT and CDR2 YNNKEL (reference sequence). CDR3 length equals 15 residues. The CDR3 coding sequence is TGTGCCAGCAGCCCGGGACAGGGAGACCGCCAGCCCCAGCATTTT. This translates into CASSPGQGDRQPQHF.

The chain is built from TRBV10-2 and TRBJ1-6, with D hard to call. V gave up 5 bases and J gave up 3 bases, with 8 bases separating them. The CDR3 extends over 14 amino acids. The germline V gene has CDR1 WSHSY and CDR2 SAAADI. The CDR3 region has the DNA TGCGCCAGCAGTCACGCGGACTATAATTCACCCCTCCACTTT. Translation: CASSHADYNSPLHF.

The rearrangement joins TRBV7-9 to TRBJ1-1, with 7 bases fitting TRBD1. Germline V gene lookup returns CDR1 SEHNR and CDR2 FQNEAQ (reference sequence). J was trimmed by 4 bases and V by 5 bases; bases with no gene match: 4. The length of the CDR3 is 13 residues. In nucleotides, the CDR3 is TGTGCCAGCAGCCGGGGACAGCGCACTGAAGCTTTCTTT. It encodes CASSRGQRTEAFF.

The chain is built from TRBV5-1 and TRBJ2-3; the match to TRBD2 covers 8 bases. This CDR3 contains 15 residues. Losses at the gene ends were 0 bases for V and 6 bases for J; bases not matched to a gene: 6. Germline CDR1 reads SGHRS; CDR2 reads YFSETQ. The CDR3 sequence is CASSLVPGGADTQYF. The CDR3 DNA follows: TGCGCCAGCAGCTTGGTTCCGGGAGGGGCGGATACGCAGTATTTT. The full variable domain, completed using reference TRBV5-1 and TRBJ2-3, is KAGVTQTPRYLIKTRGQQVTLSCSPISGHRSVSWYQQTPGQGLQFLFEYFSETQRNKGNFPGRFSGRQFSNSRSEMNVSTLELGDSALYLCASSLVPGGADTQYFGPGTRLTVL.

This clone was seen only once. The chain carries TRBV5-6 and TRBJ1-2; TRBD1 agrees at 8 bases. This CDR3 comprises 13 residues. Per germline, CDR1 SGHDT and CDR2 YYEEEE. Trimming at V came to 3 bases and at J to 6 bases, leaving 4 bases not matched to a gene. Here the CDR3 reads CASSWQGADGYTF. In DNA form, the CDR3 reads TGTGCCAGCAGCTGGCAGGGGGCGGATGGCTACACCTTC.

There are a few counts of this clone. The chain joins TRBV30 to TRBJ1-4; 8 nucleotides agree with TRBD1. Trimming at V came to 0 bases and at J to 6 bases, leaving 6 bases not matched to a gene. The CDR3 has 15 amino acids. Per the germline V gene, CDR1 is GTSNPN and CDR2 is SVGIG (reference sequence). The CDR3 protein is CAWSVGQGADEKLFF. CDR3 DNA sequence: TGTGCCTGGAGTGTTGGGCAGGGGGCGGATGAAAAACTGTTTTTT. The full variable domain, with the rest looked up from reference TRBV30 and TRBJ1-4, is SQTIHQWPATLVQPVGSPLSLECTVEGTSNPNLYWYRQAAGRGLQLLFYSVGIGQISSEVPQNLSASRPQDRQFILSSKKLLLSDSGFYLCAWSVGQGADEKLFFGSGTQLSVL.

The chain links TRBV19 to TRBJ1-2; TRBD1 matches at 9 bases. This CDR3 region has 14 residues. V lost 3 bases, J lost 4 bases, and 3 bases stayed unmatched. Germline CDR1 is LNHDA and CDR2 is SQIVND (reference sequence). The CDR3, as DNA: TGTGCCAGTAGTATCTTACAGGGGGCCTATGGCTACACCTTC. This translates into CASSILQGAYGYTF.

On this clone itself: The junction departs from germline at one end; a sequencing error may be responsible. Other DNA sequences in this specimen translate into the identical CDR3. The chain couples TRBV19 to TRBJ1-1, with D unresolved. CDR3 length: 13 residues. Germline assignment: CDR1 LNHDA and CDR2 SQIVND (reference sequence). The CDR3 bases are TGTGCCAGTAGCATAGAGAGTGGCACTGAAGCTTTCTTT. Its protein is CASSIESGTEAFF. Filled out from reference TRBV19 and TRBJ1-1, the complete variable domain reads DGGITQSPKYLFRKEGQNVTLSCEQNLNHDAMYWYRQDPGQGLRLIYYSQIVNDFQKGDIAEGYSVSREKKESFPLTVTSAQKNPTAFYLCASSIESGTEAFFGQGTRLTVV.

The V and J genes are TRBV5-6 and TRBJ2-6; D is undetermined. Germline V gene data show CDR1 as SGHDT and CDR2 as YYEEEE. With 0 bases removed from V and 4 bases from J, the gap between germline ends came to 8 bases. The CDR3 runs 15 residues. The CDR3 protein is CASSLASSGANVLTF. Written as DNA, the CDR3 is TGTGCCAGCAGCTTGGCGTCCTCCGGGGCCAACGTCCTGACTTTC.

The chain carries TRBV4-1 and TRBJ2-1, with a possible D match to TRBD2 (6 bases). Per germline, CDR1 MGHRA and CDR2 YSYEKL. The CDR3 has 16 amino acids. V dropped 4 bases and J dropped 1 base, with 14 bases sitting between them. Here the CDR3 DNA reads TGCGCCAGCAGCCCGGCCCCAGGGACTTCCTACAATGAGCAGTTCTTC. Amino acid sequence: CASSPAPGTSYNEQFF.

The genes are TRBV18 and TRBJ2-5; D is possibly TRBD2 (5 bases). The CDR3 sequence is 18 residues long. The V gene's germline CDR1 is KGHSH and CDR2 LQKENI. Trimming shortened V by 5 bases and J by 0 bases, and 22 bases separated the two germline ends. The CDR3 nucleotides read TGTGCCAGCTCATCAACCACGTTGACCGGGGTCCACCAAGAGACCCAGTACTTC. It is translated as CASSSTTLTGVHQETQYF.

The gene calls are TRBV6-5 and TRBJ1-3; D is perhaps TRBD1 (6 bases). CDR1 and CDR2 (germline): MNHEY, SVGAGI. V lost 6 bases, J lost 2 bases, and 11 bases lay in between. The CDR3 length is 14 residues. The CDR3 spells CASRLTGTGNTIYF. In nucleotides, the CDR3 is TGTGCCAGCAGATTAACAGGGACTGGAAACACCATATATTTT.

This chain uses TRBV9 with TRBJ2-2; 7 positions match TRBD1. This CDR3 has 15 amino acids. Germline V gene sequence: CDR1 SGDLS, CDR2 YYNGEE. The ends lost 0 bases at V and 5 bases at J; junction bases unmatched: 4. CDR3: CASSVEGAGTGELFF. Written as DNA, the CDR3 is TGTGCCAGCAGCGTAGAGGGGGCCGGTACCGGGGAGCTGTTTTTT.

V and J are TRBV27 and TRBJ1-5, with D perhaps TRBD1 (6 bases). The germline V gene encodes CDR1 MNHEY and CDR2 SMNVEV (reference sequence). The CDR3 runs to 16 residues. With 5 bases removed from V and 4 bases from J, the gap between germline ends came to 18 bases. CDR3 region: CASSPSGTTRNQPQHF. CDR3 sequence (DNA): TGTGCCAGCAGTCCCTCCGGGACAACTCGTAATCAGCCCCAGCATTTT.

The rearrangement links TRBV28 to TRBJ1-2; D is perhaps TRBD1 (6 bases). This CDR3 comprises 13 residues. The V end lost 5 bases, the J end lost 5 bases, and 12 bases lay between the germline ends. The germline CDR1 and CDR2 sequences are MDHEN and SYDVKM. CDR3 region: CASSQDRAYGYTF. The CDR3 DNA sequence: TGTGCCAGCAGTCAGGACAGAGCTTATGGCTACACCTTC.

This chain connects TRBV14 to TRBJ2-3; the D gene is possibly TRBD1 (6 bases). The CDR3 spans 12 residues. Looked up from germline, CDR1 is SGHDN and CDR2 is FVKESK. V gave up 3 bases and J gave up 7 bases, with 8 bases separating them. The CDR3 sequence: CASSQTGYTQYF. CDR3 DNA sequence: TGTGCCAGCAGCCAGACAGGTTATACGCAGTATTTT.

This chain uses TRBV7-6 with TRBJ2-1; 9 positions agree with TRBD2. V lost 1 base, J lost 7 bases, and 11 bases stayed unmatched. The CDR3 contains 17 residues. The V gene's germline CDR1 is SGHVS and CDR2 FNYEAQ. CDR3 nucleotide sequence: TGTGCCAGCAGCTTAGAAGTTGGCGGGAGGGCCGGTAATGAGCAGTTCTTC. It specifies CASSLEVGGRAGNEQFF.

CDR3 coding DNA: TGTGCCAGCAGTTACCTGTCTAGCGGGAGTGGATATGAGCAGTTCTTC. It specifies CASSYLSSGSGYEQFF. The chain has TRBV27 and TRBJ2-1; 10 nucleotides line up with TRBD2. J was trimmed by 8 bases and V by 4 bases; bases with no gene match: 11. The CDR3 length is 16 residues. Germline V gene lookup returns CDR1 MNHEY and CDR2 SMNVEV (reference sequence).